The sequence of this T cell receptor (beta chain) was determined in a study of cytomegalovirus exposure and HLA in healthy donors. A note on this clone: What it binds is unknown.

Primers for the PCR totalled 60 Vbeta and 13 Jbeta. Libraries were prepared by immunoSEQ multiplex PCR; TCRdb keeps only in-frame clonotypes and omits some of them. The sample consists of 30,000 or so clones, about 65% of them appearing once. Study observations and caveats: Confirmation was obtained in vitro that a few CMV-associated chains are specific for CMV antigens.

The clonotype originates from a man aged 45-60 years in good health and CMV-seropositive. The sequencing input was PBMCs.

CDR3 in amino acids: CSVVGDSLGYTF. For the CDR3, the DNA is TGCAGCGTTGTGGGGGACAGCTTAGGCTACACCTTC. This rearrangement joins TRBV29-1 to TRBJ1-2, with 7 bases that match TRBD1. V was pared by 4 bases and J by 8 bases, with 7 bases of the junction left unmatched. CDR3 size: 12 residues. Germline assignment: CDR1 SQVTM and CDR2 ANQGSEA.